This section outlines one T cell receptor (beta chain) sequence together with its context. What it binds is unknown. An end of the junction differs from the germline gene, which may be a read error. Genomic DNA, the template, was used for profiling of the TCR beta VDJ and CDR3. TCRdb ran MiXCR on the reads and lists one entry per CDR3 protein. The repertoire holds roughly 180,000 distinct CDR3 sequences, with about 44% as singletons. Flow cytometry had shown expanded CD8+CD57+ cells in the patients chosen for sequencing. No patient had been given any therapy when blood was sampled. The CDR3 runs to 16 residues. Germline V gives CDR1 SSHAT, CDR2 FNYEAQ (reference sequence). The data belong to a study of CD8+CD57+ T cells in acquired aplastic anemia. About the research overall: Mean DNA quantity obtained from sorted CD4+ and CD8+ cells was about 3 ug.

Study findings and constraints: Between patients and controls, approximately 29 CD8+ CDR3 sequences were found in common.

What was sequenced was sorted CD4+, CD8+, or CD8+CD57+ T cells (not recorded which) from PBMCs. The clonotype was recovered from a human donor with aplastic anemia. The gene calls are TRBV7-7 and TRBJ2-1; 7 bases line up with TRBD1. The CDR3 nucleotides are TGTGCTAGCAGCTTAGGTGGGACAGCCTCCTACAATGAGCAGTTCTTC. Protein product: CASSLGGTASYNEQFF.